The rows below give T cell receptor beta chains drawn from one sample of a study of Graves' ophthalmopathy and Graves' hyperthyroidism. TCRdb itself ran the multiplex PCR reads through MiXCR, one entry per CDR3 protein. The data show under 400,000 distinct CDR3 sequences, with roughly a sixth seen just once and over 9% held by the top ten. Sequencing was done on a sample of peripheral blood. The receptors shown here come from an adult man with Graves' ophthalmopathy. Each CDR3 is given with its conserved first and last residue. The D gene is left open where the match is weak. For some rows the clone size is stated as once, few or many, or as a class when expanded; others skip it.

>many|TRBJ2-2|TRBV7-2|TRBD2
CASSPRTSATGELFF
TGTGCCAGCAGCCCCAGGACTAGCGCCACCGGGGAGCTGTTTTTT
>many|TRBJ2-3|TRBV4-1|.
CASSQIGDETDTQYF
TGCGCCAGCAGCCAAATAGGCGATGAAACAGATACGCAGTATTTT
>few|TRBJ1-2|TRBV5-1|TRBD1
CASSSQGDGYGYTF
TGCGCCAGCAGCTCACAGGGGGACGGCTATGGCTACACCTTC
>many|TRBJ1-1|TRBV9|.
CASSLNAGTEAFF
TGTGCCAGCAGCCTAAATGCGGGCACTGAAGCTTTCTTT
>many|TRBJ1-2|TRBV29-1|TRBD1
CSVDPGQGILNYGYTF
TGCAGCGTTGACCCAGGACAGGGTATTTTAAACTATGGCTACACCTTC
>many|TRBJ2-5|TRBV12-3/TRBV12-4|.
CASSLSRGQETQYF
TGTGCCAGCAGTTTGTCCAGGGGTCAAGAGACCCAGTACTTC
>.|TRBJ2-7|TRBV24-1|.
CATSDTVNEQYF
TGTGCCACCAGTGATACAGTGAACGAGCAGTACTTC
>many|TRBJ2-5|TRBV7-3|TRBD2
CASSAGLAGGQETQYF
TGTGCCAGCAGCGCAGGACTAGCGGGGGGCCAAGAGACCCAGTACTTC
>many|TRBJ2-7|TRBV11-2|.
CASSLRAGGFLSYEQYF
TGTGCCAGCAGCTTAAGGGCTGGAGGATTCCTCTCCTACGAGCAGTACTTC
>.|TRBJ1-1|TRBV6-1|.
CASRPPGEVTEAFF
TGTGCCAGCAGACCCCCCGGCGAGGTCACTGAAGCTTTCTTT
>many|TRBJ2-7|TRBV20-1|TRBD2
CSAPTSGRAYYEQYF
TGCAGTGCCCCGACGAGCGGGAGGGCCTATTACGAGCAGTACTTC
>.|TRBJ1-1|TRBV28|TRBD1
CASSLRTGRAEAFF
TGTGCCAGCAGTTTACGGACAGGGAGGGCTGAAGCTTTCTTT